The sequence of this T cell receptor beta chain was determined in a study of glioma-infiltrating T cells. Findings and limits, study-wide: Tissue and blood shared very few CDR3 sequences. Tissue-blood divergence was below expectation in non-neoplastic patients, above in gliomas.

Comment on this clonotype: Its antigen is undetermined.

Germline values: CDR1 MNHNY, CDR2 SVGAGI (reference sequence). Trimming took off 4 bases at V and 7 bases at J, with 2 bases between the two ends. CDR3 size: 11 residues. The iRepertoire nested amplicon-rescue multiplex PCR amplified TCR alpha and beta CDR3s from RNA. TCRdb called the multiplex PCR reads again in MiXCR, with one record for every CDR3 protein. The table has under 2,000 distinct CDR3 sequences, more than 70% seen once. The TCR comes from a human donor with low-grade glioma or glioblastoma, undergoing nonglioma brain surgery, or in good health (not recorded which). Some clones in this sample may be carry-over from other donors' samples. Sequences were obtained from glioma tissue, nonneoplastic brain tissue, or PBMCs (not recorded which). V and J are TRBV6-6 and TRBJ1-6, with D unresolved. DNA of the CDR3: TGTGCCAGCAGTTTGAATTCACCCCTCCACTTT. It is translated as CASSLNSPLHF.